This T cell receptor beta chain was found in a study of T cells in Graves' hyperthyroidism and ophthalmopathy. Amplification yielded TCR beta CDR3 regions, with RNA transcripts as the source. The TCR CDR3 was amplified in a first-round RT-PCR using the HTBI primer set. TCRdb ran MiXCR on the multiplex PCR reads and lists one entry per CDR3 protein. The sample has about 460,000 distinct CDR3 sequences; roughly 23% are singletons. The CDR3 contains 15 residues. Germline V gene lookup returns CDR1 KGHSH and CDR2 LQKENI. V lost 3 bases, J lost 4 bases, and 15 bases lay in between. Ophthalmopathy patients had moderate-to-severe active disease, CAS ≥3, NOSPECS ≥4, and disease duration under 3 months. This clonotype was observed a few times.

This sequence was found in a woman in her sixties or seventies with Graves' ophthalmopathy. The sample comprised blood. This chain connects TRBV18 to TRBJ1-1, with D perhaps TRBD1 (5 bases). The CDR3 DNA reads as TGTGCCAGCTCACCGAGAACCCTGGGGGGCACTGAAGCTTTCTTT. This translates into CASSPRTLGGTEAFF.